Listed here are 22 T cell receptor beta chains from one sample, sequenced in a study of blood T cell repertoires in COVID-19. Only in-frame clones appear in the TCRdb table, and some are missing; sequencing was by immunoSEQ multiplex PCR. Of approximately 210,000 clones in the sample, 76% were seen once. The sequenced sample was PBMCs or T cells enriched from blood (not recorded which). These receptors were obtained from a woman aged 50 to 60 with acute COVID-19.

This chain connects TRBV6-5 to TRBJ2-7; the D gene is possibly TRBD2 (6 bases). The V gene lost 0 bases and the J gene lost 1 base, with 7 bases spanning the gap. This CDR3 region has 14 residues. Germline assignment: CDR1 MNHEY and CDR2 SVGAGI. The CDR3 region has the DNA TGTGCCAGCAGTTACTCGGCGGGGTCCTACGAGCAGTACGTC. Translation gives CASSYSAGSYEQYV.

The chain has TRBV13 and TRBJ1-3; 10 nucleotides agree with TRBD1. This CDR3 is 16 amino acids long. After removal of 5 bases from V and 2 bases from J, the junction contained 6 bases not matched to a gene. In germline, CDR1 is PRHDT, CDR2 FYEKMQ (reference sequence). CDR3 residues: CASSRGTGDTGNTIYF. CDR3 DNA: TGTGCCAGCAGCAGAGGGACAGGGGATACTGGAAACACCATATATTTT.

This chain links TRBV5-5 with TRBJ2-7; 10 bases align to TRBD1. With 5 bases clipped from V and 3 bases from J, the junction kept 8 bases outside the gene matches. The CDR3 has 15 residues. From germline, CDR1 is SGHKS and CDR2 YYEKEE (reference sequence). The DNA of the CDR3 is TGTGCCAGCAGGTCCCCGGGACAGGGGCTCTACGAGCAGTACGTC. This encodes CASRSPGQGLYEQYV.

CDR3 residues: CATKNLGGGYTF. The CDR3 nucleotides are TGTGCAACAAAAAACCTGGGGGGAGGCTACACCTTC. This chain joins TRBV6-4 and TRBJ1-2; D is possibly TRBD1 (5 bases). This CDR3 has 12 residues. Germline V lookup: CDR1 MRHNA, CDR2 SNTAGT.

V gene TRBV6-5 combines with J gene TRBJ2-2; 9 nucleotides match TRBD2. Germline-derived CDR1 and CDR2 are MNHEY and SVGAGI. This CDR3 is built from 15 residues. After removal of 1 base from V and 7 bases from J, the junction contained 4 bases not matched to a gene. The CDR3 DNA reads TGTGCCAGCAGTTACTTAGCGGGGGCGGGCGGGGAGCTGTTTTTT. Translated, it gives CASSYLAGAGGELFF.

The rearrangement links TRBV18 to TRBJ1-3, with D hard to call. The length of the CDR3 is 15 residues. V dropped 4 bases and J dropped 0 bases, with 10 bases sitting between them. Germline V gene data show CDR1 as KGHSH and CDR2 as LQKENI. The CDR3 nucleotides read TGTGCCAGCTCACAAGGGCGGGTCTCTGGAAACACCATATATTTT. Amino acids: CASSQGRVSGNTIYF.

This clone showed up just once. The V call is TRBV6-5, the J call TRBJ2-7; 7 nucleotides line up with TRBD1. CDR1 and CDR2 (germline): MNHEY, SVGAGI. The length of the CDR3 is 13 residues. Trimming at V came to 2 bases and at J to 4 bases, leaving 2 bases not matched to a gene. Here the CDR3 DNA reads TGTGCCAGCAGTTACGAACAGGGGTACGAGCAGTACGTC. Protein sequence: CASSYEQGYEQYV.

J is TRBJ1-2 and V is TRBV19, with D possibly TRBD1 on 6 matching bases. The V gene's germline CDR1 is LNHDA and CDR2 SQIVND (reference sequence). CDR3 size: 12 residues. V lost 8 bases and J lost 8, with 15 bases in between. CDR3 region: CASRQDNGGYTF. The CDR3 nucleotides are TGTGCCAGTCGACAGGATAACGGGGGCTACACCTTC.

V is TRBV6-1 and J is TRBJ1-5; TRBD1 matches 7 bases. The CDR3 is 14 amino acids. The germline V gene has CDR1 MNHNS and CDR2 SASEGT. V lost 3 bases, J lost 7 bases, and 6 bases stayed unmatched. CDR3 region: CASSDRGIVQPQHF. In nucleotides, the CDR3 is TGTGCCAGCAGTGACAGGGGGATAGTACAGCCCCAGCATTTT.

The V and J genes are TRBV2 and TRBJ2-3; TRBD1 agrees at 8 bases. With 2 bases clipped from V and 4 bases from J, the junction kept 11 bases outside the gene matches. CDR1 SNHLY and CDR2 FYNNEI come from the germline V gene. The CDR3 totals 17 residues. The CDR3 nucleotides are TGTGCCAGCAGTGAAATTCACAGGACAGGGATAGCAGATACGCAGTATTTT. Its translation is CASSEIHRTGIADTQYF.

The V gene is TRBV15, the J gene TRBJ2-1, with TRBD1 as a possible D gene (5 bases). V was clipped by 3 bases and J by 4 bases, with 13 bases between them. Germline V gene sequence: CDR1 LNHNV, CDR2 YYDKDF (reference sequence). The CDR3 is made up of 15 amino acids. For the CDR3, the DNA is TGTGCCACCAGCAGTGACAGTCGCATTTACAATGAGCAGTTCTTC. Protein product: CATSSDSRIYNEQFF.

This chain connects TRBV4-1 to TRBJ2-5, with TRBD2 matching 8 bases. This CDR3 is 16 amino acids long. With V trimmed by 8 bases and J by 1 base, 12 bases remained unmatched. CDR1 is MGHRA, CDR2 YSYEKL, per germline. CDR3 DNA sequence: TGCGCCAGCTCTCCAGCGGGGGTACTCTTCCAAGAGACCCAGTACTTC. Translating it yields CASSPAGVLFQETQYF.

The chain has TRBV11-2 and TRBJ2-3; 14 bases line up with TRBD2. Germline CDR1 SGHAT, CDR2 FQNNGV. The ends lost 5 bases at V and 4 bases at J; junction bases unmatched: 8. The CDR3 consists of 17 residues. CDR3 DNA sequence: TGTGCCAGCAGCCGCCGACTAGCGGGGGGGCGGGCAGATACGCAGTATTTT. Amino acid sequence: CASSRRLAGGRADTQYF.

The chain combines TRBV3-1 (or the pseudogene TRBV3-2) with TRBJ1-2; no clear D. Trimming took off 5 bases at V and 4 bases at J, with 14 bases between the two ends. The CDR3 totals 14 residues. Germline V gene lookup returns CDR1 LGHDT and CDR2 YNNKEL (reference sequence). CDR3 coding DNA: TGTGCCAGCAGCTCCTCGACACCGCTCTATGGCTACACCTTC. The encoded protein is CASSSSTPLYGYTF.

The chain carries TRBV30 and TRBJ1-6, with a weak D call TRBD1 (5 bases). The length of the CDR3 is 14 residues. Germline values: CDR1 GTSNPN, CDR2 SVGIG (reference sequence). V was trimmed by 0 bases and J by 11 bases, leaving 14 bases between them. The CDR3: CAWSVGTPRTPLHF. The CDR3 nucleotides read TGTGCCTGGAGTGTAGGGACTCCCCGGACACCCCTCCACTTT.

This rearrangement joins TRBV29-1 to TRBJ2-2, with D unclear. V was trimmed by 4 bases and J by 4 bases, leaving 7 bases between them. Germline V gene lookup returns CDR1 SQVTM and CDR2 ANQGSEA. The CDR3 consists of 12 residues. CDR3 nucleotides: TGCAGCGTTGCGGCAGGCACCGGGGAGCTGTTTTTT. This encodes CSVAAGTGELFF.

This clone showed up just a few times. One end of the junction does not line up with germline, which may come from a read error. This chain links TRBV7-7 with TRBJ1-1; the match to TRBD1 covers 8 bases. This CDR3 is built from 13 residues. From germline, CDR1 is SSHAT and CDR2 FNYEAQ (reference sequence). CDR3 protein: CASSLGQGGQAFF. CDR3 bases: TGTGCTAGCAGCCTCGGACAGGGAGGGCAGGCTTTCTTT.

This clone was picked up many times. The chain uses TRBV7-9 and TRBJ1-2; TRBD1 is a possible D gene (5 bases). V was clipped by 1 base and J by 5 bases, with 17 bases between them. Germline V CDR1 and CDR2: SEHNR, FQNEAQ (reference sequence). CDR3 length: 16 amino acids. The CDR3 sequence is CASSLDPARAGYGYTF. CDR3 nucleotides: TGTGCCAGCAGCTTAGACCCCGCCAGGGCAGGGTATGGCTACACCTTC.

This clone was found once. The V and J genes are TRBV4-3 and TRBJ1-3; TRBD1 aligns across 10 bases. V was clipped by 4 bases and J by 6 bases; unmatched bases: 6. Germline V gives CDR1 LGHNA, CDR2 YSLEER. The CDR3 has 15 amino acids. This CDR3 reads CASSLAGTGVNTIYF. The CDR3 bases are TGCGCCAGCAGCCTTGCCGGGACAGGGGTAAACACCATATATTTT.

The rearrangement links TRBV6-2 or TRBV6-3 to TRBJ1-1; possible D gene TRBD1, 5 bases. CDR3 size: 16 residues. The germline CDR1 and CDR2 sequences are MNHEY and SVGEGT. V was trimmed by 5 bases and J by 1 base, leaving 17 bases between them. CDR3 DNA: TGTGCCAGCAGTGAGACAGCAAACTCGGGGAACACTGAAGCTTTCTTT. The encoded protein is CASSETANSGNTEAFF.

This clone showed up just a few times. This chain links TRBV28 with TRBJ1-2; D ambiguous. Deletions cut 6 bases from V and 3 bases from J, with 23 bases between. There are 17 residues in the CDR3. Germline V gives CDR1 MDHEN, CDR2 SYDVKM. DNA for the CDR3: TGTGCCAGCAGCCCGTTTTCCTCGGGAGGTGAGGACTATGGCTACACCTTC. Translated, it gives CASSPFSSGGEDYGYTF.

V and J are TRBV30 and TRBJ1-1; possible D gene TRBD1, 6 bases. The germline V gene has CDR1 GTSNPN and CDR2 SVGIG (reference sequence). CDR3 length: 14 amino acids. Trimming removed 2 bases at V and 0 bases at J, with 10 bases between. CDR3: CAWSFGGVNTEAFF. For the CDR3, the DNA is TGTGCCTGGAGTTTTGGGGGCGTGAACACTGAAGCTTTCTTT. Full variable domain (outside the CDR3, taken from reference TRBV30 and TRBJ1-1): SQTIHQWPATLVQPVGSPLSLECTVEGTSNPNLYWYRQAAGRGLQLLFYSVGIGQISSEVPQNLSASRPQDRQFILSSKKLLLSDSGFYLCAWSFGGVNTEAFFGQGTRLTVV.